A selection of T cell receptor beta chains follows, all from one sample in a study of blood T cell repertoires in COVID-19. Sequenced by immunoSEQ multiplex PCR; TCRdb stores in-frame clones only, minus some. Of roughly 230,000 clones listed, less than 90% are singletons. The sample consisted of peripheral blood. These TCRs come from an elderly woman with COVID-19, enrolled during active disease. Both conserved end residues are part of each CDR3. Each record gives: CDR3 protein, J gene, clone size, V gene. Some rows have no size entry. The others give once, few or many, or a class for an expanded clone.

CASSFGDSSGANVLTF,TRBJ2-6,-,TRBV6-5
CASSQRQGHQPQHF,TRBJ1-5,once,TRBV7-2
CASSPGASGRYNEQFF,TRBJ2-1,-,TRBV18
CASSLGPYSGNTIYF,TRBJ1-3,-,TRBV27
CASSPTLGQGPLTGYGYTF,TRBJ1-2,few,TRBV7-9
CASSPVLAGGTDTQYF,TRBJ2-3,-,TRBV18
CASSTTSGGANEQFF,TRBJ2-1,-,TRBV19
CASSSTGGYYGYTF,TRBJ1-2,-,TRBV5-1
CASSLRGLRSNQPQHF,TRBJ1-5,-,TRBV28
CAAGLLNTEAFF,TRBJ1-1,-,TRBV28
CASSLAGLANEQFF,TRBJ2-1,-,TRBV11-2
CASSQDPGTPGNTIYF,TRBJ1-3,-,TRBV3-1/TRBV3-2
CASSYPLAGATDTQYF,TRBJ2-3,-,TRBV6-2/TRBV6-3
CASSQPPGGMADTQYF,TRBJ2-3,-,TRBV4-1
CSASRDRESYEQYF,TRBJ2-7,-,TRBV20-1
CASSGRAGGGYTF,TRBJ1-2,-,TRBV2
CASSAGLNTEAFF,TRBJ1-1,-,TRBV7-2
CSALSTQYF,TRBJ2-3,-,TRBV20-1
CASSRTVAGGPGNEQFF,TRBJ2-1,-,TRBV19
CASSYRAGYGYTF,TRBJ1-2,-,TRBV27
CATSQAQGLGELFF,TRBJ2-2,-,TRBV24-1
CASSSYNEQFF,TRBJ2-1,-,TRBV5-4
CAISAGVIQETQYF,TRBJ2-5,once,TRBV6-5
CASSLWGPDTEAFF,TRBJ1-1,-,TRBV5-1
CASSYDPTVNGNTIYF,TRBJ1-3,-,TRBV6-5
CASSSSGLAGAGELFF,TRBJ2-2,-,TRBV19
CATSTGSYNEQFF,TRBJ2-1,-,TRBV24-1
CASSQVEGDETQYF,TRBJ2-5,-,TRBV4-2
CASSLDSGPGGASYNEQFF,TRBJ2-1,-,TRBV5-1
CASSSGTSGGRAYNEQFF,TRBJ2-1,-,TRBV3-1/TRBV3-2
CASSLDPTAPYNSPLHF,TRBJ1-6,once,TRBV7-8
CASSSSGNEQFF,TRBJ2-1,-,TRBV7-3
CASNSAGTGDEKLFF,TRBJ1-4,-,TRBV2
CASSTPPLGSHEQYF,TRBJ2-7,-,TRBV19
CASSLGLLAGGTAPQYF,TRBJ2-5,-,TRBV13
CASSPPLGVGNTIYF,TRBJ1-3,-,TRBV18
CATSDPRSGANVLTF,TRBJ2-6,once,TRBV24-1
CASSVSRGANSPLHF,TRBJ1-6,-,TRBV7-2
CASTYSGGGTGELFF,TRBJ2-2,-,TRBV2
CASSRRQFQETQYF,TRBJ2-5,-,TRBV5-6
CASRSGQGIETQYF,TRBJ2-5,-,TRBV12-2
CASSGQGDNSPLHF,TRBJ1-6,once,TRBV18
CASSQFPSDYGYTF,TRBJ1-2,-,TRBV3-1/TRBV3-2
CASTVDRASTEAFF,TRBJ1-1,-,TRBV28
CASSPRGSDWAGAFF,TRBJ1-1,-,TRBV6-5
CAISLAANTGELFF,TRBJ2-2,-,TRBV10-3
CASSFSQSFSRYGYTF,TRBJ1-2,-,TRBV5-1
CASSRGGSLTGELFF,TRBJ2-2,-,TRBV3-1/TRBV3-2
CASSQLGGETQYF,TRBJ2-5,-,TRBV3-1/TRBV3-2
CASSLALGTGTNYGYTF,TRBJ1-2,once,TRBV7-2
CASRTGTGGAGELFF,TRBJ2-2,-,TRBV6-5
CASSYILGQDRSYTEAFF,TRBJ1-1,-,TRBV6-2/TRBV6-3
CASSIGGGGLADTGELFF,TRBJ2-2,few,TRBV19
CASSQLGQGNSPLHF,TRBJ1-6,-,TRBV3-1/TRBV3-2
CASTPPRQGAEAFF,TRBJ1-1,-,TRBV6-5